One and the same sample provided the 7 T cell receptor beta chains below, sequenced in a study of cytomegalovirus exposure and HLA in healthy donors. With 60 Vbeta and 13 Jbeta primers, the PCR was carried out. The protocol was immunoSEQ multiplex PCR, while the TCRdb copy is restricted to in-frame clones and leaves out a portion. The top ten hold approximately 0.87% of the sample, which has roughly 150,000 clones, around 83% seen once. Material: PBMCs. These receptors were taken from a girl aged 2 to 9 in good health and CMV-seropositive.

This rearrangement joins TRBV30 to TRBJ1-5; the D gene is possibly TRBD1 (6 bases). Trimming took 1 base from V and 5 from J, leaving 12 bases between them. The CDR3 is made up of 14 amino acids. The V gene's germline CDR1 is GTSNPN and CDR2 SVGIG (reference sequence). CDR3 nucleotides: TGTGCCTGGAGTGGCGGGGGGCGGTATCAGCCCCAGCATTTT. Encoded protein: CAWSGGGRYQPQHF.

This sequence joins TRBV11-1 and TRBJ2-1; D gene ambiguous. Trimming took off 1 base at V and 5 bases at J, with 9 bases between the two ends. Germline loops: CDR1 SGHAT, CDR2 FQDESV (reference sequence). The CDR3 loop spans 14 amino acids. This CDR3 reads CASSLGIQNNEQFF. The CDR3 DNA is TGTGCCAGCAGCTTAGGAATCCAGAACAATGAGCAGTTCTTC. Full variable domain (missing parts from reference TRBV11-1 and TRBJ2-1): EAEVAQSPRYKITEKSQAVAFWCDPISGHATLYWYRQILGQGPELLVQFQDESVVDDSQLPKDRFSAERLKGVDSTLKIQPAELGDSAMYLCASSLGIQNNEQFFGPGTRLTVL.

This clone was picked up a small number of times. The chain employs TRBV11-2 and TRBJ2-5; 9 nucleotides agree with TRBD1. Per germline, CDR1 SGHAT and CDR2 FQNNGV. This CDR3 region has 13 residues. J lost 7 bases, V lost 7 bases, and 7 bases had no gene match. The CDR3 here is CASNRGRIGTQYF. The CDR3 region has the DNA TGTGCCAGCAACAGGGGGCGGATTGGGACCCAGTACTTC.

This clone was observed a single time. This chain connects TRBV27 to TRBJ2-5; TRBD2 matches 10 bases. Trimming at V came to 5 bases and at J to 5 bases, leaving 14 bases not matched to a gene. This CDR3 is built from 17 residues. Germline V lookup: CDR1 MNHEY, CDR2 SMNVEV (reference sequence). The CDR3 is CASSPWLAGDRAETQYF. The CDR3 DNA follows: TGTGCCAGCAGTCCGTGGCTAGCGGGAGATCGAGCCGAGACCCAGTACTTC.

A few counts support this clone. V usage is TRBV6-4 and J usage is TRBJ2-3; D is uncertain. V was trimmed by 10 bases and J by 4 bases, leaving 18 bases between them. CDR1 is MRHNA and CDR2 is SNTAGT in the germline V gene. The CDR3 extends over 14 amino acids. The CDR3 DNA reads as TGTGCCACCGTCCTGAGCCATATACCAGATACGCAGTATTTT. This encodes CATVLSHIPDTQYF.

The CDR3 here is CASSTGQPAYEQYF. Written as DNA, the CDR3 is TGTGCCAGCAGTACGGGACAGCCTGCCTACGAGCAGTACTTC. This chain uses TRBV28 with TRBJ2-7; TRBD1 matches 7 bases. CDR3 length equals 14 residues. Per the germline V gene, CDR1 is MDHEN and CDR2 is SYDVKM. J gave up 2 bases and V 5 bases, and 6 bases lay outside the gene matches.

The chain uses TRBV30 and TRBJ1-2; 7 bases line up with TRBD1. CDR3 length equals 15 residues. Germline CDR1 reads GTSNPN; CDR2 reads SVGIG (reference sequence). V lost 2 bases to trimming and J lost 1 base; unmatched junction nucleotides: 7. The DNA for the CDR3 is TGTGCCTGGAGTCCGACAGGGCTTAGTAACTATGGCTACACCTTC. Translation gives CAWSPTGLSNYGYTF.